These 17 T cell receptor beta chains came from one sample sequenced in a study of shared clonotypes between healthy human individuals. This table comes from immunoSEQ multiplex PCR, and its TCRdb copy is limited to in-frame clones, with some not included. This table holds 600,000 to 700,000 clones, around four fifths found once. Sequencing used memory CD4+ T cells sorted from blood. Subset specified: CD45RA-negative fraction. The receptors here all came from a woman in her twenties or thirties in good health.

The CDR3, as DNA: TGTGCCAGCAGTTTATTGAGCGGACAGGGAAACAATCAGCCCCAGCATTTT. Its protein is CASSLLSGQGNNQPQHF. The J gene is TRBJ1-5, the V gene TRBV27; 8 nucleotides align to TRBD1. Germline CDR1 MNHEY, CDR2 SMNVEV (reference sequence). This CDR3 contains 17 residues. Trimming took 1 base from V and 3 from J; bases not matched to a gene: 8.

The CDR3 is CASSYKTGAVETQYF. The DNA for the CDR3 is TGTGCCAGCAGTTATAAGACAGGGGCAGTGGAGACCCAGTACTTC. The chain couples TRBV28 to TRBJ2-5, with 8 bases matching TRBD1. J was trimmed by 5 bases and V by 4 bases; bases with no gene match: 9. This CDR3 contains 15 residues. The germline CDR1 and CDR2 sequences are MDHEN and SYDVKM.

The J gene is TRBJ2-6, the V gene TRBV19, with D possibly being TRBD1 (6 bases). V lost 10 bases and J 2 bases, leaving 9 bases between the germline ends. The CDR3 contains 13 residues. Germline V CDR1 and CDR2: LNHDA, SQIVND (reference sequence). For the CDR3, the DNA is TGTGCCACGCGACAGGCTGGGGCCAACGTCCTGACTTTC. Encoded protein: CATRQAGANVLTF. Drawing the rest from reference TRBV19 and TRBJ2-6, the complete variable domain is DGGITQSPKYLFRKEGQNVTLSCEQNLNHDAMYWYRQDPGQGLRLIYYSQIVNDFQKGDIAEGYSVSREKKESFPLTVTSAQKNPTAFYLCATRQAGANVLTFGAGSRLTVL.

This chain uses TRBV28 with TRBJ2-1; TRBD1 matches 7 bases. V dropped 5 bases and J dropped 9; count of bases not matched to a gene: 7. In germline, CDR1 is MDHEN, CDR2 SYDVKM. This CDR3 is 13 amino acids long. DNA of the CDR3: TGTGCCAGCAGTGAGACAGGGATCGGTGAGCAGTTCTTC. This translates into CASSETGIGEQFF.

The chain joins TRBV28 to TRBJ2-7, with TRBD1 matching over 9 bases. With 5 bases clipped from V and 1 base from J, the junction kept 9 bases outside the gene matches. This CDR3 has 16 residues. The germline CDR1 and CDR2 sequences are MDHEN and SYDVKM. In DNA form, the CDR3 reads TGTGCCAGCAGTCCAACAACCGGGACAGGGTCCTACGAGCAGTACTTC. Translation gives CASSPTTGTGSYEQYF.

The genes are TRBV9 and TRBJ1-4, with D possibly being TRBD1 (5 bases). Germline V CDR1 and CDR2: SGDLS, YYNGEE. The length of the CDR3 is 14 residues. The V and J ends lost 2 bases and 6 bases respectively, with 11 bases between them. CDR3 in amino acids: CASSVGGTDEKLFF. As DNA, the CDR3 is TGTGCCAGCAGCGTGGGGGGGACGGATGAAAAACTGTTTTTT.

V usage is TRBV20-1 and J usage is TRBJ2-1; weak D call: TRBD1 (5 bases). V lost 5 bases to trimming and J lost 15 bases, with 11 bases between them. Germline CDR1 and CDR2: DFQATT and SNEGSKA (reference sequence). This CDR3 comprises 9 residues. This CDR3 reads CSALQAPFF. Written as DNA, the CDR3 is TGCAGTGCTTTACAGGCGCCGTTCTTC.

The chain recombines TRBV5-6 with TRBJ1-2, with D possibly being TRBD1 (6 bases). The V end was cut by 2 bases, the J end by 6 bases, with 11 bases between. Germline CDR1 is SGHDT and CDR2 is YYEEEE. This CDR3 has 13 residues. The CDR3 DNA follows: TGTGCCAGCAGCTTTGGGGGGGCCGATGGCTACACCTTC. Amino acid sequence: CASSFGGADGYTF.

The chain uses TRBV28 and TRBJ2-7; unclear D gene. Looked up from germline, CDR1 is MDHEN and CDR2 is SYDVKM. This CDR3 is built from 12 residues. V was cut by 1 base and J by 12 bases, with 13 bases left in between. The chain's CDR3 is CASSLYGRRWYF. In DNA form, the CDR3 reads TGTGCCAGCAGTTTATATGGCCGCCGTTGGTACTTC.

Of note for this clone: Other DNA sequences in this sample translate to the same CDR3. V is TRBV7-8 and J is TRBJ2-2; D tentatively reads TRBD1 or TRBD2 (5 bases each). This CDR3 contains 16 residues. Germline V gene data show CDR1 as SGHVS and CDR2 as FQNEAQ. V shed 2 bases and J shed 2 bases, with 12 bases lying between them. The CDR3, as DNA: TGTGCCAGCAGCTTACGGACGGGGACCAACACCGGGGAGCTGTTTTTT. Its translation is CASSLRTGTNTGELFF.

Points on this clone: Being one base from a much bigger clone, this may be a read error. The V and J genes are TRBV10-3 and TRBJ1-1; D unclear. The CDR3 has 13 amino acids. Per the germline V gene, CDR1 is ENHRY and CDR2 is SYGVKD. V gave up 3 bases and J gave up 1 base, with 6 bases separating them. The CDR3 sequence: CAISDGGNTEAFF. CDR3 bases: TGTGCCATCAGTGACGGAGGGAACACTGAAGCTTTCTTT.

The chain joins TRBV27 to TRBJ2-5, with D perhaps matching TRBD1 (6 bases). This CDR3 is 18 amino acids long. Between the trimmed V and J ends, which lost 5 bases and 2 bases, there was a span of 24 bases. The germline V gene has CDR1 MNHEY and CDR2 SMNVEV (reference sequence). This chain's CDR3 is CASSRFTPGTLTQETQYF. The CDR3 nucleotides are TGTGCCAGCAGTCGATTTACCCCCGGGACATTAACGCAAGAGACCCAGTACTTC.

The CDR3 is CASSSPGQGAGYEQYF. CDR3 nucleotides: TGTGCCAGCAGTTCGCCGGGACAGGGGGCCGGGTACGAGCAGTACTTC. The rearrangement joins TRBV28 to TRBJ2-7; 12 nucleotides align to TRBD1. This CDR3 contains 16 residues. With 4 bases clipped from V and 4 bases from J, the junction kept 8 bases outside the gene matches. From germline, CDR1 is MDHEN and CDR2 SYDVKM.

The chain employs TRBV28 and TRBJ2-7; D remains unclear. Germline V gene data show CDR1 as MDHEN and CDR2 as SYDVKM. V was shortened by 6 bases and J by 2 bases, with 11 bases between the two germline ends. The CDR3 has 13 residues. The CDR3 DNA reads TGTGCCAGCAGCCCCCCCCCGACCTACGAGCAGTACTTC. Its translation: CASSPPPTYEQYF.

As for this clone: This sample includes further DNA sequences coding for the same CDR3. This chain uses TRBV28 with TRBJ1-2; D is ambiguous. This CDR3 contains 12 residues. Per the germline V gene, CDR1 is MDHEN and CDR2 is SYDVKM. With 3 bases removed from V and 2 bases from J, the gap between germline ends came to 4 bases. CDR3 sequence reads: CASSFTNYGYTF. The CDR3 DNA follows: TGTGCCAGCAGTTTTACCAACTATGGCTACACCTTC.

This clone has just a few counts. This chain connects TRBV5-8 to TRBJ2-1; TRBD2 agrees at 10 bases. With 4 bases clipped from V and 1 base from J, the junction kept 11 bases outside the gene matches. The CDR3 is 18 residues long. CDR1 and CDR2 (germline): SGHTS, YDEGEE. The CDR3 is CASSDLPLAGPSYNEQFF. In DNA, the CDR3 is TGTGCCAGCAGCGACTTGCCACTAGCGGGACCATCCTACAATGAGCAGTTCTTC.

The chain recombines TRBV4-2 with TRBJ2-3, with 10 bases aligning to TRBD1. Germline CDR1 LGHNA, CDR2 YNFKEQ. V lost 2 bases, J lost 6 bases, and 8 bases stayed unmatched. This CDR3 is 16 amino acids long. CDR3 bases: TGTGCCAGCAGCCAAACGGGACAGGGGCGCGTTGATACGCAGTATTTT. Amino acids: CASSQTGQGRVDTQYF.